One and the same sample provided the 15 T cell receptor beta chains below, sequenced in a study of T cell changes during pregnancy in multiple sclerosis. Sequenced by immunoSEQ multiplex PCR; TCRdb stores in-frame clones only, minus some. Seen here are fewer than 150,000 clones, about 95% observed once, and the top ten hold 0.44%. The sequenced sample was peripheral blood, obtained after pregnancy. The receptors were sampled from a female donor with multiple sclerosis, enrolled in a pregnancy study.

The rearrangement joins TRBV19 to TRBJ2-7, with D hard to call. This CDR3 is built from 13 residues. V gave up 9 bases and J gave up 0 bases, with 12 bases separating them. Germline V gene lookup returns CDR1 LNHDA and CDR2 SQIVND (reference sequence). CDR3 sequence: CARPPEHSYEQYF. CDR3 nucleotides: TGTGCCAGGCCCCCGGAGCACTCCTACGAGCAGTACTTC.

This sequence joins TRBV19 and TRBJ2-5; D ambiguous. CDR1 is LNHDA and CDR2 is SQIVND in the germline V gene (reference sequence). Trimming stripped 3 bases from V and 5 bases from J, with 10 bases between. The CDR3 extends over 13 amino acids. CDR3 sequence: CASSIGVAETQYF. In DNA, the CDR3 is TGTGCCAGTAGTATTGGAGTCGCGGAGACCCAGTACTTC.

A single count supports this clone. The V gene is TRBV6-1, the J gene TRBJ2-1, with 12 bases that match TRBD2. The CDR3 consists of 15 residues. Germline CDR1 MNHNS, CDR2 SASEGT. The V and J ends lost 3 bases and 7 bases, in that order; junction bases with no gene match: 4. Written as DNA, the CDR3 is TGTGCCAGCAGTGATTTCGGACTAGCGGGAAATGAGCAGTTCTTC. It translates to CASSDFGLAGNEQFF.

The chain joins TRBV28 to TRBJ2-7; D possibly corresponds to TRBD2 (8 bases). Germline values: CDR1 MDHEN, CDR2 SYDVKM. The CDR3 sequence is 14 residues long. V shed 4 bases and J shed 7 bases, with 17 bases lying between them. The CDR3 loop is CASSSGGTVGEQYF. As DNA, the CDR3 is TGTGCCAGCAGTTCGGGGGGGACAGTAGGAGAGCAGTACTTC.

The count of this clone is one. The chain has TRBV28 and TRBJ2-1, with D uncertain. V was pared by 7 bases and J by 2 bases, with 9 bases between. The CDR3 has 13 residues. Germline CDR1 reads MDHEN; CDR2 reads SYDVKM. Here the CDR3 reads CASTKSPYNEQFF. The CDR3 nucleotides read TGTGCCAGCACCAAGAGCCCCTACAATGAGCAGTTCTTC.

This rearrangement joins TRBV7-2 to TRBJ2-7; the match to TRBD1 covers 8 bases. Trimming at V came to 5 bases and at J to 1 base, leaving 4 bases not matched to a gene. This CDR3 spans 14 amino acids. Germline loops: CDR1 SGHTA, CDR2 FQGNSA. The CDR3 DNA is TGTGCCAGCAGCCCCAGGACAGGGTCCTACGAGCAGTACTTC. Translation: CASSPRTGSYEQYF. Variable domain in full (rest from reference TRBV7-2 and TRBJ2-7): GAGVSQSPSNKVTEKGKDVELRCDPISGHTALYWYRQSLGQGLEFLIYFQGNSAPDKSGLPSDRFSAERTGGSVSTLTIQRTQQEDSAVYLCASSPRTGSYEQYFGPGTRLTVT.

The CDR3: CATSRDVLAGGVDEQYF. CDR3 bases: TGTGCCACCAGCAGAGATGTCTTGGCGGGGGGGGTCGACGAGCAGTACTTC. The chain employs TRBV15 and TRBJ2-7; 9 nucleotides align to TRBD2. This CDR3 region has 17 residues. The V segment lost 0 bases and the J segment 5 bases; nucleotides outside the gene matches: 11. Germline lookup yields CDR1 LNHNV and CDR2 YYDKDF (reference sequence).

This chain connects TRBV19 to TRBJ1-1; 8 nucleotides agree with TRBD1. Unmatched junction bases numbered 5, after V lost 4 bases and J lost 4 bases. Germline V CDR1 and CDR2: LNHDA, SQIVND (reference sequence). The CDR3 sequence is 14 residues long. The CDR3 nucleotides are TGTGCCAGTAGTAGCAGGGGGCGAGTCACTGAAGCTTTCTTT. Its translation: CASSSRGRVTEAFF.

The CDR3 DNA reads TGTGCTAGTGGTTTGGTCGTTAGCGGGGCCCCAGAAGGGAATGAGCAGTTCTTC. Translation: CASGLVVSGAPEGNEQFF. The chain recombines TRBV12-5 with TRBJ2-1, with 8 bases fitting TRBD2. The trim removed 0 bases at V and 7 bases at J, leaving 14 bases unmatched. The CDR3 length is 18 residues. Germline lookup yields CDR1 LGHNT and CDR2 FRNRAP.

V usage is TRBV13 and J usage is TRBJ2-3; 10 bases are shared with TRBD2. The CDR3 is made up of 16 amino acids. V gave up 3 bases and J gave up 5 bases; unmatched junction bases: 8. Germline V gene lookup returns CDR1 PRHDT and CDR2 FYEKMQ (reference sequence). CDR3: CASSFGLAGVKDTQYF. The CDR3, as DNA: TGTGCCAGCAGCTTTGGGCTAGCGGGAGTTAAAGATACGCAGTATTTT.

The chain employs TRBV6-1 and TRBJ2-7, with 9 bases fitting TRBD1. The V and J ends lost 6 bases and 3 bases, in that order; junction bases with no gene match: 6. The germline V gene encodes CDR1 MNHNS and CDR2 SASEGT. The CDR3 is made up of 14 amino acids. The CDR3 loop is CASSRTGEFYEQYF. CDR3 nucleotide sequence: TGTGCCAGCAGCAGGACAGGGGAATTCTACGAGCAGTACTTC.

CDR3 in amino acids: CASRPPGDEKLFF. The CDR3 DNA sequence: TGCGCCAGCAGACCCCCGGGGGATGAAAAACTGTTTTTT. The J gene is TRBJ1-4, the V gene TRBV5-1, with D possibly TRBD1 on 5 matching bases. CDR3 size: 13 residues. The germline V gene encodes CDR1 SGHRS and CDR2 YFSETQ. V dropped 5 bases and J dropped 6 bases, with 11 bases sitting between them.

The chain combines TRBV11-3 with TRBJ2-3; 7 bases align to TRBD1. The CDR3 has 17 residues. J was trimmed by 1 base and V by 4 bases; bases with no gene match: 11. Germline V lookup: CDR1 SGHNT, CDR2 YENEEA. The CDR3 coding sequence is TGTGCCAGCAGCTCCAGACAGGGAGCTATAGGCACAGATACGCAGTATTTT. Protein product: CASSSRQGAIGTDTQYF.

The chain uses TRBV6-4 and TRBJ2-1; D not certain. This CDR3 contains 11 residues. Trimming cost V 9 bases and J 6 bases, with 9 bases left between them. The germline V gene encodes CDR1 MRHNA and CDR2 SNTAGT. This CDR3 reads CARPTGNEQFF. The CDR3 nucleotides are TGTGCCAGACCTACGGGCAATGAGCAGTTCTTC.

As concerns this clone: Compared with germline, one end of the junction differs, possibly owing to a read error. This sequence joins TRBV13 and TRBJ2-7, with 12 bases that match TRBD2. From germline, CDR1 is PRHDT and CDR2 FYEKMQ (reference sequence). This CDR3 comprises 14 residues. CDR3 sequence: CASSIGTSGPQQYF. The CDR3 DNA is TGTGCCAGCAGCATAGGGACTAGCGGGCCCCAGCAGTACTTC.